This TCR beta chain was profiled in a study of OX40 agonist ivuxolimab in advanced cancers. V lost 5 bases, J lost 3 bases, and 16 bases lay in between. Germline values: CDR1 SSHAT, CDR2 FNYEAQ (reference sequence). The CDR3 loop spans 16 amino acids. This clone was picked up a small number of times. Clones were read by immunoSEQ multiplex PCR, and TCRdb kept only the in-frame ones, dropping some. Among approximately 15,000 clones listed, nearly 80% were seen once. This clonotype was sampled from an adult with an advanced solid tumor such as melanoma, head and neck, liver or kidney cancer. The genes are TRBV7-7 and TRBJ2-2; perhaps TRBD2 as D (6 bases). Here the sequenced sample was CD4+ or CD8+ T cells sorted from blood, taken in a trial of the OX40 agonist ivuxolimab. The CDR3 DNA follows: TGTGCCAGCAGCCCCGTCGGGAGTTATCACACCGGGGAGCTGTTTTTT. Translated, it gives CASSPVGSYHTGELFF.